This TCR beta chain emerged from a study of shared clonotypes between healthy human individuals. Trimming left V 4 bases short and J 1 base short, with 13 bases between. The CDR3 contains 15 residues. The germline V gene has CDR1 LGHNA and CDR2 YNFKEQ. In the original analysis: ImmunoSEQ junction-only sequences lacked quality scores, so their filtering differed. Sequencing used immunoSEQ multiplex PCR; TCRdb keeps in-frame clones, though not all of them. The V and J calls and clone size are taken from that table; D and trimming were inferred from the DNA. The data contain about 490,000 clones, roughly 78% of them seen just once; the ten biggest clones take up roughly 12%. This clone was observed a few times.

This chain connects TRBV4-2 to TRBJ1-2, with a tentative D call TRBD1 (5 bases). The TCR was taken from a woman aged 40 to 49 in good health. Some clones in this sample may be carry-over from other donors' samples. Material: PBMCs. The CDR3 reads CASSRRDGGNYGYTF. CDR3 sequence (DNA): TGTGCCAGCAGCCGGAGAGATGGGGGTAACTATGGCTACACCTTC.